A selection of T cell receptor beta chains follows, all from one sample in a study of blood T cell repertoires in COVID-19. Sequencing used immunoSEQ multiplex PCR; TCRdb keeps in-frame clones, though not all of them. The sample includes about 38,000 clones, around 70% of them seen just once. The sample consisted of peripheral blood. The receptors stem from a man aged 70 or older with COVID-19, enrolled during active disease. The CDR3 runs from the conserved cysteine through the conserved F or W. Each record gives: clone size, J gene, D gene, V gene, CDR3 DNA, CDR3 protein. A D gene is named only where the DNA matches it firmly. Rows may omit the clone size; those that give it use once, few, many or a size class.

size: NA; J: TRBJ1-5; D: NA; V: TRBV4-3; DNA: TGCGCCAGCAGCCAAGATGCAGGGCAGTCCCATCAGCCCCAGCATTTT; CDR3: CASSQDAGQSHQPQHF
size: NA; J: TRBJ1-6; D: NA; V: TRBV7-9; DNA: TGTGCCAGCAGCCGTACACAGGGATTCTCTTCACCCCTCCACTTT; CDR3: CASSRTQGFSSPLHF
size: NA; J: TRBJ1-4; D: TRBD1; V: TRBV9; DNA: TGTGCCAGCAGCGAACAGGGGGCGGGTAATGAAAAACTGTTTTTT; CDR3: CASSEQGAGNEKLFF
size: NA; J: TRBJ2-1; D: TRBD2; V: TRBV19; DNA: TGTGCCAGCGCCCATAGACCACTAGCGGGGTACAATGAGCAGTTCTTC; CDR3: CASAHRPLAGYNEQFF
size: NA; J: TRBJ2-5; D: TRBD2; V: TRBV27; DNA: TGTGCCAGCAGTCCCGGGACTAGCGGGGCTACCAGCGAGACCCAGTACTTC; CDR3: CASSPGTSGATSETQYF
size: NA; J: TRBJ1-2; D: NA; V: TRBV4-2; DNA: TGTGCCAGCAGCTTAGGTGGAGGACCCTATGGCTACACCTTC; CDR3: CASSLGGGPYGYTF
size: NA; J: TRBJ1-2; D: NA; V: TRBV5-1; DNA: TGCGCCAGCAGCGGAACAGAAGCCTATGGCTACACCTTC; CDR3: CASSGTEAYGYTF
size: NA; J: TRBJ2-2; D: TRBD2; V: TRBV5-1; DNA: TGCGCCAGCAGCTTCCAACTAGCGGGAGCAACCACCGGGGAGCTGTTTTTT; CDR3: CASSFQLAGATTGELFF
size: once; J: TRBJ2-3; D: TRBD2; V: TRBV4-1; DNA: TGCGCCAGCAGCCATACGGGAGGGCCAACCGATACGCAGTATTTT; CDR3: CASSHTGGPTDTQYF
size: NA; J: TRBJ2-7; D: TRBD1; V: TRBV12-3/TRBV12-4; DNA: TGTGCCAGCAGGGACAGGGGGCTCGCCGAGCAGTACTTC; CDR3: CASRDRGLAEQYF
size: NA; J: TRBJ1-1; D: NA; V: TRBV11-3; DNA: TGTGCCAGCAGCTTAACGTCAGAAGTTGAAGCTTTCTTT; CDR3: CASSLTSEVEAFF
size: NA; J: TRBJ1-1; D: NA; V: TRBV4-2; DNA: TGTGCCAGCAGCCAAGTCCGACAGGTTTGGTCGGAAGCTTTCTTT; CDR3: CASSQVRQVWSEAFF
size: NA; J: TRBJ2-6; D: NA; V: TRBV7-3; DNA: TGTGCCAGCAGCTTAACAAATCCAGGATACTCTGGGGCCAACGTCCTGACTTTC; CDR3: CASSLTNPGYSGANVLTF
size: NA; J: TRBJ2-2; D: NA; V: TRBV7-3; DNA: TGTGCCAGCAGCTTAACCCCTGGAGGGCAGCTGTTTTTT; CDR3: CASSLTPGGQLFF
size: few; J: TRBJ1-6; D: TRBD1; V: TRBV10-3; DNA: TGTGCCATCAGCGGGACAGGAGAAGAAGATTCACCCCTCCACTTT; CDR3: CAISGTGEEDSPLHF
size: NA; J: TRBJ2-7; D: NA; V: TRBV10-3; DNA: TGTGCCATCAAGGAGGACAGTTCCTACGAGCAGTACTTC; CDR3: CAIKEDSSYEQYF
size: NA; J: TRBJ2-1; D: TRBD1; V: TRBV29-1; DNA: TGCAGCGCCAGGACAGGGGGCGATGAGCAGTTCTTC; CDR3: CSARTGGDEQFF
size: NA; J: TRBJ1-1; D: TRBD1; V: TRBV29-1; DNA: TGCAGCGTTACAAGACAGGGGGCAACTGAAGCTTTCTTT; CDR3: CSVTRQGATEAFF
size: NA; J: TRBJ1-2; D: NA; V: TRBV19; DNA: TGTGCCAGTACCCCTCAGGTGACTCAGACGGGGGGCTACACCTTC; CDR3: CASTPQVTQTGGYTF
size: few; J: TRBJ2-7; D: TRBD2; V: TRBV6-2/TRBV6-3; DNA: TGTGCCAGCAGTGTAGCGGGGTGGGACGACGAGCAGTACTTC; CDR3: CASSVAGWDDEQYF
size: NA; J: TRBJ2-1; D: NA; V: TRBV7-2; DNA: TGTGCCAGCAGCTTCAGGATTCGAGAGCAGTTCTTC; CDR3: CASSFRIREQFF
size: NA; J: TRBJ1-2; D: NA; V: TRBV12-3/TRBV12-4; DNA: TGTGCCAGCAGCCCCGGTCTCTATGGCTACACCTTC; CDR3: CASSPGLYGYTF
size: NA; J: TRBJ1-1; D: TRBD1; V: TRBV6-4; DNA: TGTGCCAGCAGTATATCGGACAGGCATGAAGCTTTCTTT; CDR3: CASSISDRHEAFF
size: NA; J: TRBJ1-5; D: TRBD1; V: TRBV20-1; DNA: TGCAGTGCTAGTTCCGGGACAGGCTATCGTCAGCCCCAGCATTTT; CDR3: CSASSGTGYRQPQHF
size: NA; J: TRBJ1-1; D: TRBD1; V: TRBV7-9; DNA: TGTGCCAGCAGCTTGACAGGGCGGGGGAACACTGAAGCTTTCTTT; CDR3: CASSLTGRGNTEAFF
size: few; J: TRBJ2-1; D: TRBD2; V: TRBV5-8; DNA: TGTGCCAGCAGCTTGGGGGTAGCGGGGGACAATGAGCAGTTCTTC; CDR3: CASSLGVAGDNEQFF
size: NA; J: TRBJ2-7; D: NA; V: TRBV29-1; DNA: TGCAGCGTTGCCGACAGCCCCTACGAGCAGTACTTC; CDR3: CSVADSPYEQYF
size: NA; J: TRBJ1-1; D: NA; V: TRBV5-1; DNA: TGCGCCAGCACTGGGGGGTTCCACACTGAAGCTTTCTTT; CDR3: CASTGGFHTEAFF
size: NA; J: TRBJ2-1; D: TRBD1; V: TRBV28; DNA: TGTGCCAGCGGATGGATAGGACAGGGAACGAGGAATGAGCAGTTCTTC; CDR3: CASGWIGQGTRNEQFF
size: NA; J: TRBJ2-7; D: TRBD2; V: TRBV7-6; DNA: TGTGCCAGCAGTTTGGCCCCGGGACTATACGAGCAGTACTTC; CDR3: CASSLAPGLYEQYF
size: NA; J: TRBJ2-1; D: TRBD2; V: TRBV10-3; DNA: TGTGCCACCCGGGGCGGCGGGCGGGAGGCCTCCTACAATGAGCAGTTCTTC; CDR3: CATRGGGREASYNEQFF
size: NA; J: TRBJ2-3; D: NA; V: TRBV5-1; DNA: TGCGCCAGCAGCACAGGGAACATGGCAGATACGCAGTATTTT; CDR3: CASSTGNMADTQYF
size: NA; J: TRBJ2-7; D: NA; V: TRBV9; DNA: TGTGCCAGCAGCGTAGAGCGAAGGGAGACCTACGAGCAGTACTTC; CDR3: CASSVERRETYEQYF
size: few; J: TRBJ2-7; D: TRBD1; V: TRBV7-2; DNA: TGTGCCAGCAGTATCTCCGGGACAGATTATTACGAGCAGTACTTC; CDR3: CASSISGTDYYEQYF
size: NA; J: TRBJ1-5; D: TRBD1; V: TRBV4-2; DNA: TGTGCCAGCAGCCAAAGGGGACAGGGCGCCAATCAGCCCCAGCATTTT; CDR3: CASSQRGQGANQPQHF
size: NA; J: TRBJ2-5; D: NA; V: TRBV9; DNA: TGTGCCAGCAGCGTCGATCTAGCAGGGGGGAAGACCCAGTACTTC; CDR3: CASSVDLAGGKTQYF
size: NA; J: TRBJ1-3; D: TRBD1; V: TRBV4-3; DNA: TGCGCCAGCAGCCAGTCGGCCGGGACAGACGCTGGAAACACCATATATTTT; CDR3: CASSQSAGTDAGNTIYF
size: once; J: TRBJ1-2; D: NA; V: TRBV5-1; DNA: TGCGCCAGCAGCCCCCTGCTGGACATCTATGGCTACACCTTC; CDR3: CASSPLLDIYGYTF
size: NA; J: TRBJ1-2; D: TRBD1; V: TRBV19; DNA: TGTGCCAGTAGTATCACTTCGTCACAGGGGTTTGGCTACACCTTC; CDR3: CASSITSSQGFGYTF
size: NA; J: TRBJ2-1; D: TRBD2; V: TRBV9; DNA: TGTGCCAGCAGCGTAGGCCGGGACTATCCCTACAATGAGCAGTTCTTC; CDR3: CASSVGRDYPYNEQFF
size: NA; J: TRBJ1-2; D: TRBD1; V: TRBV13; DNA: TGTGCCAGCAGCTTAGACCGGGACAGGGGGCAGGGTAACTATGGCTACACCTTC; CDR3: CASSLDRDRGQGNYGYTF
size: NA; J: TRBJ2-5; D: NA; V: TRBV10-3; DNA: TGTGCCATCAGTGAGTCTGGGACAAAGGAGACCCAGTACTTC; CDR3: CAISESGTKETQYF